This T cell receptor (beta chain) was retrieved from a study of T cell responses to AZD1222 COVID-19 vaccine. Study-level points and caveats: Baseline seropositivity occurred in only a handful of AZD1222 recipients. Repertoires were obtained only post-peak T cell response.

V trimming: 6 bases; J trimming: 3 bases; junction bases outside the gene matches: 4. CDR3 length: 13 amino acids. CDR1 is SQVTM and CDR2 is ANQGSEA in the germline V gene. Generated by immunoSEQ multiplex PCR, the TCRdb table keeps only in-frame clones and is missing some. The table lists around 140,000 clones, roughly 90% of them singletons. This clone was found once. What it recognizes is unknown. The specimen comprised peripheral blood, sampled 28 days after the second AZD1222 dose. The chain carries TRBV29-1 and TRBJ2-3; 9 bases align to TRBD1. This receptor was identified in an adult who received the AZD1222 COVID-19 vaccine. Here the CDR3 reads CSVGQGQTDTQYF. The CDR3 DNA reads as TGCAGCGTCGGACAGGGGCAGACAGATACGCAGTATTTT.